The 28 T cell receptor beta chains below were found in one sample sequenced in a study of blood T cell repertoires in COVID-19. Sequencing was performed with immunoSEQ multiplex PCR; in TCRdb, only in-frame clones are kept and a portion is missing. The sample comprises more than 150,000 clones, 94% of which are singletons, and 0.6% to 0.8% rests with the top ten. The sequencing input was peripheral blood. The receptors shown here come from a young man with COVID-19, enrolled during active disease.

V usage is TRBV9 and J usage is TRBJ2-7; 8 positions match TRBD1. Trimming cost V 2 bases and J 3 bases; bases outside gene matches: 4. The CDR3 totals 14 residues. Germline assignment: CDR1 SGDLS and CDR2 YYNGEE. The CDR3 reads CASSVGTGFYEQYF. In DNA form, the CDR3 reads TGTGCCAGCAGCGTCGGGACAGGATTCTACGAGCAGTACTTC.

The gene calls are TRBV10-1 and TRBJ1-5, with 7 bases that match TRBD1. The CDR3 runs 16 residues. Germline CDR1 WNHNN, CDR2 SYGVQD (reference sequence). Unmatched junction bases numbered 9, after V lost 6 bases and J lost 1 base. CDR3 loop: CASSRGQPNSNQPQHF. The CDR3 DNA reads TGCGCCAGCAGCCGGGGACAGCCGAACAGCAATCAGCCCCAGCATTTT.

The V gene is TRBV19, the J gene TRBJ2-5; perhaps TRBD1 as D (7 bases). In germline, CDR1 is LNHDA, CDR2 SQIVND (reference sequence). The CDR3 consists of 16 residues. Trimming stripped 5 bases from V and 2 bases from J, with 18 bases between. Here the CDR3 DNA reads TGTGCCAGTAGTTCGTATGGGGGGACAGAACAAGAGACCCAGTACTTC. It yields the protein CASSSYGGTEQETQYF.

The chain combines TRBV3-1 (or the pseudogene TRBV3-2) with TRBJ1-6; maybe TRBD1 (5 bases). This CDR3 spans 16 amino acids. The germline gives CDR1 LGHDT, CDR2 YNNKEL (reference sequence). V gave up 10 bases and J gave up 5 bases, with 21 bases separating them. As DNA, the CDR3 is TGTGCCATCTCACTATTTCCCGGGGGGGATAATTCACCCCTCCACTTT. It codes for CAISLFPGGDNSPLHF.

This clone was seen a few times. The CDR3 coding sequence is TGTGCCAGCAGCTTGCGGGGGAACACTGAAGCTTTCTTT. Protein: CASSLRGNTEAFF. The gene calls are TRBV5-5 and TRBJ1-1; D call uncertain. CDR1 and CDR2 (germline): SGHKS, YYEKEE (reference sequence). CDR3 length: 13 residues. Trimming removed 1 base at V and 1 base at J, with 5 bases between.

This chain links TRBV7-3 with TRBJ1-1, with D possibly matching TRBD1 (5 bases). V was trimmed by 5 bases and J by 4 bases, leaving 11 bases between them. The CDR3 consists of 13 residues. The germline CDR1 and CDR2 sequences are SGHTA and FQGTGA. The CDR3 protein is CASSAQGVTEAFF. As DNA, the CDR3 is TGTGCCAGCAGCGCCCAAGGGGTCACTGAAGCTTTCTTT.

The chain carries TRBV19 and TRBJ1-1; TRBD1 matches 12 bases. Germline V gives CDR1 LNHDA, CDR2 SQIVND (reference sequence). Trimming at V came to 4 bases and at J to 5 bases, leaving 11 bases not matched to a gene. This CDR3 is built from 17 residues. CDR3 nucleotides: TGTGCCAGTAGTAGGGGACAGGGGGCGGGCAGTTATACTGAAGCTTTCTTT. It yields the protein CASSRGQGAGSYTEAFF.

This chain joins TRBV19 and TRBJ1-5, with 10 bases that match TRBD1. This CDR3 has 16 residues. V shed 7 bases and J 5 bases; nucleotides not matched to a gene: 11. Looked up from germline, CDR1 is LNHDA and CDR2 is SQIVND (reference sequence). As DNA, the CDR3 is TGTGCCAGTACGGATCGGGACAGGGGTTATCATCAGCCCCAGCATTTT. Translating it yields CASTDRDRGYHQPQHF.

The chain joins TRBV6-2 or TRBV6-3 to TRBJ2-7; TRBD2 matches at 14 bases. Germline CDR1 and CDR2: MNHEY and SVGEGT. This CDR3 spans 16 amino acids. The junction had 1 base not matched to a gene; V was cut back by 0 bases and J by 3 bases. The CDR3 region has the DNA TGTGCCAGCAGTTACTCGACTAGCGGGGGGGTCTACGAGCAGTACTTC. This encodes CASSYSTSGGVYEQYF.

The sample holds one count of this clone. The chain joins TRBV10-1 to TRBJ2-1, with 9 bases aligning to TRBD1. V trimming: 0 bases; J trimming: 6 bases; junction bases outside the gene matches: 6. The CDR3 has 16 residues. Germline-derived CDR1 and CDR2 are WNHNN and SYGVQD (reference sequence). The DNA for the CDR3 is TGCGCCAGCAGTGAGTCAAGGGGACAGGGTACCAATGAGCAGTTCTTC. Its protein product is CASSESRGQGTNEQFF.

This chain connects TRBV5-1 to TRBJ2-1, with 14 bases that match TRBD2. This CDR3 comprises 17 residues. Germline V gene lookup returns CDR1 SGHRS and CDR2 YFSETQ. The V segment lost 4 bases and the J segment 5 bases; nucleotides outside the gene matches: 8. In nucleotides, the CDR3 is TGCGCCAGCAGCCCCCGGACTAGCGGGGGGCCAAACAATGAGCAGTTCTTC. This sequence encodes CASSPRTSGGPNNEQFF.

This clone appeared a single time. The chain joins TRBV7-9 to TRBJ2-7; 8 bases are shared with TRBD2. Germline trimming cut 5 bases from V and 2 bases from J; bases unmatched to any gene: 8. The CDR3 consists of 15 residues. From germline, CDR1 is SEHNR and CDR2 FQNEAQ (reference sequence). The CDR3 is CASSPITSGPYEQYF. As DNA, the CDR3 is TGTGCCAGCAGCCCGATCACTAGCGGACCCTACGAGCAGTACTTC.

V usage is TRBV27 and J usage is TRBJ1-2; TRBD1 might be the D (5 bases). The germline CDR1 and CDR2 sequences are MNHEY and SMNVEV (reference sequence). CDR3 length: 13 amino acids. Trimming left V 6 bases short and J 0 bases short, with 8 bases between. The CDR3 DNA follows: TGTGCCAGCAGCAAGACAGCTAACTATGGCTACACCTTC. It codes for CASSKTANYGYTF.

The rearrangement joins TRBV18 to TRBJ2-1, with 7 bases aligning to TRBD1. This CDR3 is 15 amino acids long. J was trimmed by 5 bases and V by 0 bases; bases with no gene match: 4. Germline CDR1 KGHSH, CDR2 LQKENI. The CDR3 sequence is CASSPPGTAHNEQFF. CDR3 nucleotide sequence: TGTGCCAGCTCACCACCGGGGACAGCGCACAATGAGCAGTTCTTC.

The chain employs TRBV29-1 and TRBJ2-1; 8 bases map to TRBD2. The V segment lost 6 bases and the J segment 4 bases; nucleotides outside the gene matches: 8. This CDR3 region has 14 residues. The germline V gene encodes CDR1 SQVTM and CDR2 ANQGSEA. The CDR3 bases are TGCAGCGTGTTAGCCGGGGGGGGTTACAATGAGCAGTTCTTC. Protein sequence: CSVLAGGGYNEQFF.

V and J are TRBV5-1 and TRBJ1-3, with D maybe TRBD1 (5 bases). Trimming shortened V by 0 bases and J by 0 bases, and 10 bases separated the two germline ends. CDR3 length: 16 residues. Germline CDR1 reads SGHRS; CDR2 reads YFSETQ. As DNA, the CDR3 is TGCGCCAGCAGCTTGGCCCTAGGGGACTCTGGAAACACCATATATTTT. The encoded protein is CASSLALGDSGNTIYF.

The chain couples TRBV4-1 to TRBJ2-2, with 7 bases that match TRBD1. Unmatched junction bases numbered 16, after V lost 2 bases and J lost 4 bases. The CDR3 is 19 residues long. The germline CDR1 and CDR2 sequences are MGHRA and YSYEKL. The CDR3 reads CASSQPTGLPDQGTGELFF. In DNA, the CDR3 is TGCGCCAGCAGCCAACCGACAGGGCTGCCCGACCAGGGCACCGGGGAGCTGTTTTTT.

This chain joins TRBV10-2 and TRBJ1-2, with D possibly matching TRBD1 (6 bases). Germline CDR1 is WSHSY and CDR2 is SAAADI. The V end lost 6 bases, the J end lost 6 bases, and 14 bases lay between the germline ends. The CDR3 length is 13 residues. The CDR3 sequence is CASSRGGQDGYTF. The CDR3, as DNA: TGCGCCAGCAGCCGGGGGGGCCAGGATGGCTACACCTTC.

With respect to this clone: The identical CDR3 is also encoded by other nucleotide sequences in the sample. The chain is built from TRBV25-1 and TRBJ1-2; a possible D gene is TRBD1 (5 bases). V lost 5 bases and J lost 11, with 18 bases in between. Germline-derived CDR1 and CDR2 are MGHDK and SYGVNS. The CDR3 contains 13 residues. As DNA, the CDR3 is TGTGCCAGCAGTCCTCGGGGGGGGACTGGTTACACCTTC. Translated, it gives CASSPRGGTGYTF.

The rearrangement joins TRBV29-1 to TRBJ1-1; D ambiguous. The CDR3 runs to 12 residues. Trimming left V 4 bases short and J 1 base short, with 7 bases between. Germline lookup yields CDR1 SQVTM and CDR2 ANQGSEA. The CDR3 region is CSVGLSNTEAFF. The CDR3 DNA is TGCAGCGTTGGTCTCTCGAACACTGAAGCTTTCTTT.

This clone was seen once. The chain combines TRBV27 with TRBJ2-5; TRBD2 agrees at 10 bases. The J segment lost 5 bases and the V segment lost 7 bases, leaving 10 bases of the junction unmatched. The CDR3 runs to 15 residues. CDR1 is MNHEY, CDR2 SMNVEV, per germline (reference sequence). The CDR3 loop reads CASNLGLAGEETQYF. CDR3 sequence (DNA): TGTGCCAGCAACCTCGGGCTAGCGGGGGAGGAGACCCAGTACTTC.

This chain uses TRBV6-5 with TRBJ2-3, with D maybe TRBD1 (5 bases). Per germline, CDR1 MNHEY and CDR2 SVGAGI. CDR3 length: 15 residues. The ends were cut back, 0 bases at V and 2 bases at J, with 9 bases in the middle. For the CDR3, the DNA is TGTGCCAGCAGTTACTCGAGACAGATCACAGATACGCAGTATTTT. As protein: CASSYSRQITDTQYF.

The chain is built from TRBV7-9 and TRBJ1-1, with 8 bases identical to TRBD1. Trimming removed 3 bases from V and 1 base from J; junction bases left unmatched: 1. The CDR3 is 14 residues long. Germline V gene sequence: CDR1 SEHNR, CDR2 FQNEAQ (reference sequence). CDR3 amino acids: CASSLGQANTEAFF. The CDR3 DNA sequence: TGTGCCAGCAGCTTGGGACAGGCGAACACTGAAGCTTTCTTT.

The chain is built from TRBV14 and TRBJ1-6; D remains unclear. The length of the CDR3 is 14 residues. V lost 2 bases and J lost 3, with 5 bases in between. Germline assignment: CDR1 SGHDN and CDR2 FVKESK. The CDR3 sequence: CASSQSYYNSPLHF. The CDR3 nucleotides read TGTGCCAGCAGCCAAAGCTACTATAATTCACCCCTCCACTTT. The full variable domain, completed using reference TRBV14 and TRBJ1-6, is EAGVTQFPSHSVIEKGQTVTLRCDPISGHDNLYWYRRVMGKEIKFLLHFVKESKQDESGMPNNRFLAERTGGTYSTLKVQPAELEDSGVYFCASSQSYYNSPLHFGNGTRLTVT.

The CDR3 DNA sequence: TGCGCCAGCAGCACAGAACAGGGTTACACTGAAGCTTTCTTT. It codes for CASSTEQGYTEAFF. The rearrangement links TRBV5-1 to TRBJ1-1, with D possibly matching TRBD1 (6 bases). CDR1 is SGHRS and CDR2 is YFSETQ in the germline V gene. The germline V and J ends were trimmed by 4 bases and 3 bases, with 13 bases remaining between them. This CDR3 spans 14 amino acids.

The rearrangement joins TRBV5-1 to TRBJ2-3, with unresolved D. This CDR3 contains 15 residues. CDR1 SGHRS and CDR2 YFSETQ come from the germline V gene. V was shortened by 3 bases and J by 6 bases, with 17 bases between the two germline ends. The CDR3 region has the DNA TGCGCCAGCAGCTCGTCCTTTGAAACCAGGGATACGCAGTATTTT. Encoded protein: CASSSSFETRDTQYF.

This chain connects TRBV11-3 to TRBJ2-5, with TRBD1 matching over 8 bases. CDR1 is SGHNT and CDR2 is YENEEA in the germline V gene. V was clipped by 5 bases and J by 1 base; unmatched bases: 6. The CDR3 is 15 amino acids. CDR3 sequence reads: CASSGGTGGQETQYF. CDR3 DNA sequence: TGTGCCAGCAGCGGGGGGACAGGAGGCCAAGAGACCCAGTACTTC.

The chain employs TRBV5-4 and TRBJ1-6, with D unresolved. V lost 0 bases and J lost 5, with 9 bases in between. The CDR3 has 15 residues. The germline V gene encodes CDR1 SGHNT and CDR2 YYREEE (reference sequence). The CDR3 nucleotides are TGTGCCAGCAGCTTGGCGGCGGGGAATAATTCACCCCTCCACTTT. Encoded protein: CASSLAAGNNSPLHF.